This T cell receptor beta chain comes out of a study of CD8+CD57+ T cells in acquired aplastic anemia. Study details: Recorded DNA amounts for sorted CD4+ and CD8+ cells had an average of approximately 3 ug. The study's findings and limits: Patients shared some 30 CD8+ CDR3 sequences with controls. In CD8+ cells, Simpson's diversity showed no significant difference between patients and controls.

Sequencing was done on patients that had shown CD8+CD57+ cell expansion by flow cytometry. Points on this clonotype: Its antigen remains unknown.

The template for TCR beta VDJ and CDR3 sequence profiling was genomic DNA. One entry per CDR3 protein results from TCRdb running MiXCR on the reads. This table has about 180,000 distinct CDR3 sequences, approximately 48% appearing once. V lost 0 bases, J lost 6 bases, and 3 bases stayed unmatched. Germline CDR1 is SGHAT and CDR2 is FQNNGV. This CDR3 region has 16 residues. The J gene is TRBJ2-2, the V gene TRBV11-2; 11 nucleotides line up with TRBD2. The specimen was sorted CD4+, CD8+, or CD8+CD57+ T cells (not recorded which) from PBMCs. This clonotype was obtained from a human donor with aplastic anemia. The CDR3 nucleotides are TGTGCCAGCAGCTTAGAACTAGCGGGAGTGTCCGGGGAGCTGTTTTTT. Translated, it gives CASSLELAGVSGELFF.